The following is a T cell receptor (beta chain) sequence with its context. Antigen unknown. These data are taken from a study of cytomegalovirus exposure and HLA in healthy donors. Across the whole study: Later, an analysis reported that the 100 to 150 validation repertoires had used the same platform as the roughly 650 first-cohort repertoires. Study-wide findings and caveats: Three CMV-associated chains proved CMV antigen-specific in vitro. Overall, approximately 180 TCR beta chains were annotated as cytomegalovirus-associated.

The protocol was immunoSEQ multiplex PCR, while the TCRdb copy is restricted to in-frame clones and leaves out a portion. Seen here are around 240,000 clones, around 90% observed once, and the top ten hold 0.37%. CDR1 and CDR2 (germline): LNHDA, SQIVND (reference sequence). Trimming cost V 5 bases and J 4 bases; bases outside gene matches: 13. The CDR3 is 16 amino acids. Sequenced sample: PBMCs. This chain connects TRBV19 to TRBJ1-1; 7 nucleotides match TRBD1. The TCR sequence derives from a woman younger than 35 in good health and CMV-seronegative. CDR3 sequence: CASSLRAGGEGTEAFF. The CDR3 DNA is TGTGCCAGTAGTCTTCGCGCAGGGGGTGAGGGCACTGAAGCTTTCTTT.